Detailed here is one T cell receptor beta chain. The sort gate was single viable CD3+CD4+CD8-CD45RO+ cells for memory CD4+ T cells. Trimming took 5 bases from V and 0 from J, leaving 4 bases between them. CDR3 size: 12 residues. CDR1 SGHTA and CDR2 FQGNSA come from the germline V gene. The sample comes from a study of memory CD4+ T cells and cytomegalovirus serostatus. The repertoire was sequenced with immunoSEQ multiplex PCR; TCRdb's copy has only in-frame clones and lacks some. Altogether about 50,000 clones are present, roughly three quarters being singletons, with the ten largest covering approximately 0.7%.

This TCR was sampled from an adult in good health and CMV-seronegative. What was sequenced was memory CD4+ T cells from blood. The chain is built from TRBV7-2 and TRBJ2-5; D remains ambiguous. CDR3 bases: TGTGCCAGCAGCCCGTACCAAGAGACCCAGTACTTC. Its translation: CASSPYQETQYF.